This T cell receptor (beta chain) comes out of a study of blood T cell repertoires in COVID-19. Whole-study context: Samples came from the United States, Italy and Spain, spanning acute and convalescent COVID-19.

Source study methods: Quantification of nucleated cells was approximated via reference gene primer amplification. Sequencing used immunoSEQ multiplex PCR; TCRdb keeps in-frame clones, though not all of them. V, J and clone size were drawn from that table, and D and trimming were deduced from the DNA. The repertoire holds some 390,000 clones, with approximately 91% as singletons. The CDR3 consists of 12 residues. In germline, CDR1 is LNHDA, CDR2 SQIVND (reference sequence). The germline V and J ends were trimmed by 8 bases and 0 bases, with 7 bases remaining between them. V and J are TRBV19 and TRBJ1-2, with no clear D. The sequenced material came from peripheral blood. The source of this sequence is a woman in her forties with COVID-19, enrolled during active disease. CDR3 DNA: TGTGCCAGTCGGCGGACTAACTATGGCTACACCTTC. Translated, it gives CASRRTNYGYTF.